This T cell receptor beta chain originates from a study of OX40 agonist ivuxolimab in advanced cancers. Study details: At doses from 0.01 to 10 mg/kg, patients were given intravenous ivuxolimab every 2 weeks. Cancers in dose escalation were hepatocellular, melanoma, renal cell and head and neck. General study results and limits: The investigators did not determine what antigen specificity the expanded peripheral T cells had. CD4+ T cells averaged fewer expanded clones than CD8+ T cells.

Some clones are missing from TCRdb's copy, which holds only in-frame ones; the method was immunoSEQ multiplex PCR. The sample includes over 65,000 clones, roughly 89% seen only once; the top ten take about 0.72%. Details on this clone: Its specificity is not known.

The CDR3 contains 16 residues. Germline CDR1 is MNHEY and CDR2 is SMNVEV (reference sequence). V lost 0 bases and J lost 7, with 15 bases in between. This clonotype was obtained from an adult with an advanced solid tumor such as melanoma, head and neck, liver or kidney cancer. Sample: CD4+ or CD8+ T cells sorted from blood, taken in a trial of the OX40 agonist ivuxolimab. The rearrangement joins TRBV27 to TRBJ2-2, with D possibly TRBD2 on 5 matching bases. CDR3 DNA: TGTGCCAGCAGTTTATCTGAGAGGGCCGCTGGCGGGGAGCTGTTTTTT. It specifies CASSLSERAAGGELFF.